The subject of this entry is one T cell receptor beta chain. Its target is not known. This entry is derived from a study of OX40 agonist ivuxolimab in advanced cancers. Study conclusions and caveats: The study found that CD8+ T cells averaged more expanded clones than CD4+.

The ends lost 1 base at V and 5 bases at J; junction bases unmatched: 13. This CDR3 comprises 19 residues. CDR1 LGHNA and CDR2 YSLEER come from the germline V gene. Measured with immunoSEQ multiplex PCR; TCRdb has only the in-frame clones, and not every one. Among more than 75,000 clones listed, 84% were seen once. V and J are TRBV4-3 and TRBJ2-2; TRBD1 agrees at 10 bases. This TCR was sampled from an adult with an advanced solid tumor such as melanoma, head and neck, liver or kidney cancer. The sample here was CD4+ or CD8+ T cells sorted from blood, taken in a trial of the OX40 agonist ivuxolimab. CDR3 in amino acids: CASSQVLGTGAYWTGELFF. The CDR3, as DNA: TGCGCCAGCAGCCAAGTGTTGGGGACAGGGGCCTATTGGACCGGGGAGCTGTTTTTT.